The 7 T cell receptor beta chains presented below share a single source sample, sequenced in a study of T cell responses to AZD1222 COVID-19 vaccine listed by TCRdb under 2021. The sample's time point label, in plain terms: about 28 days (+/-7) after the second vaccine dose. Libraries were built with the immunoSEQ multiplex PCR assay. TCRdb mirrors the immuneACCESS table, restricted to in-frame sequences. Some clones are absent from its copies; in checked studies, under half trace to an unresolved V gene, and the reason for the others is unknown. Counted in this sample were around 170,000 clones; about 90% of them appeared once. Under 14% of the sample belongs to the ten largest clones. The sequences come from peripheral blood, collected 28 days after the second AZD1222 dose. The origin of the receptors is an adult who received the AZD1222 COVID-19 vaccine.

With regard to this clone: This specimen includes other DNA sequences encoding the same CDR3. The chain links TRBV7-3 to TRBJ1-1; D call uncertain. Germline CDR1 and CDR2: SGHTA and FQGTGA. The CDR3 is 13 residues long. Trimming cost V 0 bases and J 1 base, with 3 bases left between them. The chain's CDR3 is CASSLTGNTEAFF. For the CDR3, the DNA is TGTGCCAGCAGCTTAACTGGGAACACTGAAGCTTTCTTT. Variable domain in full (rest from reference TRBV7-3 and TRBJ1-1): GAGVSQTPSNKVTEKGKYVELRCDPISGHTALYWYRQSLGQGPEFLIYFQGTGAADDSGLPNDRFFAVRPEGSVSTLKIQRTERGDSAVYLCASSLTGNTEAFFGQGTRLTVV.

This clone was counted only a few times. The chain combines TRBV3-1 (or the pseudogene TRBV3-2) with TRBJ1-5; no definite D call. V lost 1 base and J 2 bases, leaving 12 bases between the germline ends. Germline assignment: CDR1 LGHDT and CDR2 YNNKEL (reference sequence). CDR3 length equals 16 residues. CDR3 in DNA: TGTGCCAGCAGCCAAGGAGTAGGGCTGGGCAATCAGCCCCAGCATTTT. Protein: CASSQGVGLGNQPQHF.

V gene TRBV28 combines with J gene TRBJ1-5, with TRBD1 identical over 10 bases. Trimming took 5 bases from V and 0 from J; bases not matched to a gene: 13. This CDR3 contains 19 residues. Germline lookup yields CDR1 MDHEN and CDR2 SYDVKM. CDR3 loop: CASSDLGQGTAYSNQPQHF. The CDR3 coding sequence is TGTGCCAGCAGTGATTTGGGACAGGGGACGGCTTATAGCAATCAGCCCCAGCATTTT.

The chain couples TRBV30 to TRBJ1-5; the D gene is possibly TRBD1 (5 bases). V was cut by 4 bases and J by 4 bases, with 23 bases left in between. CDR1 is GTSNPN and CDR2 is SVGIG in the germline V gene (reference sequence). This CDR3 comprises 17 residues. In nucleotides, the CDR3 is TGTGCCTGGACCCCGACGACAGTTCCGGGGATAAATCAGCCCCAGCATTTT. Residues: CAWTPTTVPGINQPQHF.

V is TRBV4-1 and J is TRBJ2-5, with TRBD1 matching 7 bases. Germline CDR1 and CDR2: MGHRA and YSYEKL. The length of the CDR3 is 18 residues. V shed 0 bases and J 0 bases; nucleotides not matched to a gene: 10. CDR3 region: CASSQDWGTVSNQETQYF. CDR3 in DNA: TGCGCCAGCAGCCAAGATTGGGGGACAGTCTCGAACCAAGAGACCCAGTACTTC.

The rearrangement joins TRBV12-5 to TRBJ1-1, with D maybe TRBD1 (6 bases). V was trimmed by 6 bases and J by 8 bases, leaving 16 bases between them. This CDR3 is 13 amino acids long. Germline V gene lookup returns CDR1 LGHNT and CDR2 FRNRAP. The CDR3 DNA is TGTGCTAGTGGCCCCCCGGGGGCGCAGGAAGCTTTCTTT. Protein product: CASGPPGAQEAFF.

J is TRBJ1-5 and V is TRBV6-5, with D possibly matching TRBD1 (5 bases). The CDR3 covers 13 residues. The V end was cut by 8 bases, the J end by 11 bases, with 19 bases between. Germline CDR1 and CDR2: MNHEY and SVGAGI. Written as DNA, the CDR3 is TGTGCCAGCTTGGGGCCGGGGGATGGGGCCCAGCATTTT. It yields the protein CASLGPGDGAQHF.